Below are 6 T cell receptor beta chains sequenced from a single sample in a study of shared clonotypes between healthy human individuals. Naive CD8 cells were CD45RO-negative, positively selected for CCR7, excluding terminally differentiated effector memory CD45RA+ cells. TCRdb keeps only in-frame clones here, not all; method: immunoSEQ multiplex PCR. In the table there are 2 million to 2.5 million clones, about 93% of which are singletons. Specimen: naive CD8+ T cells from PBMCs. The receptors were gathered from a man aged 18 to 30 in good health. Some clones in this sample may be carry-over from other donors' samples.

This clone was seen once. The chain is built from TRBV9 and TRBJ1-1, with D possibly TRBD1 on 6 matching bases. V dropped 4 bases and J dropped 4 bases, with 17 bases sitting between them. CDR3 length: 15 residues. Germline lookup yields CDR1 SGDLS and CDR2 YYNGEE. CDR3: CASSPGGGLATEAFF. The CDR3 coding sequence is TGTGCCAGCAGCCCCGGCGGGGGGCTCGCCACTGAAGCTTTCTTT.

The chain joins TRBV28 to TRBJ1-5, with TRBD1 as a possible D gene (5 bases). This CDR3 is built from 12 residues. CDR1 MDHEN and CDR2 SYDVKM come from the germline V gene. The ends were cut back, 3 bases at V and 7 bases at J, with 7 bases in the middle. The CDR3 nucleotides read TGTGCCAGCAGTTTTAACAGGCAGCCCCAGCATTTT. This codes for CASSFNRQPQHF.

The V and J genes are TRBV27 and TRBJ2-1; TRBD2 matches at 7 bases. The CDR3 sequence is 17 residues long. With V trimmed by 0 bases and J by 0 bases, 5 bases remained unmatched. CDR1 is MNHEY, CDR2 SMNVEV, per germline (reference sequence). The CDR3 loop reads CASSLSAGGSSYNEQFF. The CDR3 bases are TGTGCCAGCAGTTTATCAGCGGGCGGGAGCTCCTACAATGAGCAGTTCTTC.

The chain recombines TRBV19 with TRBJ1-5; TRBD1 matches 10 bases. The ends lost 3 bases at V and 6 bases at J; junction bases unmatched: 5. CDR3 size: 15 residues. CDR1 and CDR2 (germline): LNHDA, SQIVND (reference sequence). The chain's CDR3 is CASSMIRDRGQPQHF. Written as DNA, the CDR3 is TGTGCCAGTAGTATGATCCGGGACAGGGGTCAGCCCCAGCATTTT.

The chain joins TRBV7-6 to TRBJ2-2; 10 nucleotides agree with TRBD1. V gave up 4 bases and J gave up 2 bases; unmatched junction bases: 7. In germline, CDR1 is SGHVS, CDR2 FNYEAQ. The CDR3 has 17 amino acids. CDR3 sequence (DNA): TGTGCCAGCAGCTACGAACGGGACAGGGGAAACACCGGGGAGCTGTTTTTT. Translated: CASSYERDRGNTGELFF.

In DNA form, the CDR3 reads TGTGCCAGCTCGAGAACATCGGGGGTCTTTTACGAGCAGTACTTC. Translating it yields CASSRTSGVFYEQYF. The chain is built from TRBV6-1 and TRBJ2-7; D may be TRBD2 (6 bases). Deletions cut 8 bases from V and 4 bases from J, with 21 bases between. The CDR3 spans 15 residues. The V gene's germline CDR1 is MNHNS and CDR2 SASEGT.